This T cell receptor beta chain originates from a study of T cell responses to AZD1222 COVID-19 vaccine. Study background: Both about-4-week and about-12-week second-dose recipients were combined. Study-level points and caveats: Spike-specific TCR breadth and depth both grew after two AZD1222 doses.

Sequencing was performed with immunoSEQ multiplex PCR; in TCRdb, only in-frame clones are kept and a portion is missing. The sample has about 120,000 clones; about 89% are singletons. In regard to this clone: Its target is not known.

Germline V CDR1 and CDR2: LNHDA, SQIVND (reference sequence). CDR3 length: 13 amino acids. Trimming pared 8 bases from V and 6 bases from J, leaving 16 bases between. This clonotype was obtained from an adult in good health. The specimen was peripheral blood, collected on day 0 of AZD1222 vaccination. The chain employs TRBV19 and TRBJ1-2; no clear D. The CDR3 is CASHQDGRNGYTF. DNA of the CDR3: TGTGCCAGTCACCAAGACGGTCGGAATGGCTACACCTTC. Filled out from reference TRBV19 and TRBJ1-2, the complete variable domain reads DGGITQSPKYLFRKEGQNVTLSCEQNLNHDAMYWYRQDPGQGLRLIYYSQIVNDFQKGDIAEGYSVSREKKESFPLTVTSAQKNPTAFYLCASHQDGRNGYTFGSGTRLTVV.